The 29 T cell receptor beta chains reported below all come from one sample, sequenced in a study of blood T cell repertoires in COVID-19. Measured with immunoSEQ multiplex PCR; TCRdb has only the in-frame clones, and not every one. The data contain about 360,000 clones, roughly 88% of them singletons. Sequenced sample: PBMCs or T cells enriched from blood (not recorded which). These receptors all come from a woman aged 35 to 49 with acute COVID-19.

The V call is TRBV2, the J call TRBJ2-7, with 8 bases aligning to TRBD2. The CDR3 extends over 14 amino acids. Germline CDR1 reads SNHLY; CDR2 reads FYNNEI. The junction had 7 bases not matched to a gene; V was cut back by 7 bases and J by 2 bases. This chain's CDR3 is CASKSPGLAYEQYF. The CDR3 DNA sequence: TGTGCCAGCAAGTCTCCGGGACTAGCCTACGAGCAGTACTTC.

The CDR3 DNA follows: TGCGCCAGCAGCTCCCTCCCCATAGCGGGGGGTTTGTACGAGCAGTACTTC. This encodes CASSSLPIAGGLYEQYF. The chain uses TRBV5-1 and TRBJ2-7; TRBD2 aligns across 10 bases. The CDR3 extends over 17 amino acids. Losses at the gene ends were 3 bases for V and 4 bases for J; bases not matched to a gene: 13. In germline, CDR1 is SGHRS, CDR2 YFSETQ.

The chain carries TRBV30 and TRBJ1-1; D is unresolved. From germline, CDR1 is GTSNPN and CDR2 SVGIG (reference sequence). CDR3 length: 13 amino acids. Trimming shortened V by 4 bases and J by 3 bases, and 12 bases separated the two germline ends. CDR3 amino acids: CAWNYGIYTEAFF. In nucleotides, the CDR3 is TGTGCCTGGAACTATGGAATATACACTGAAGCTTTCTTT.

For the CDR3, the DNA is TGTGCCAGCAGCTTAGGGGGGGGCACCCACGAGCAGTACTTC. Translating gives CASSLGGGTHEQYF. This sequence joins TRBV11-2 and TRBJ2-7; D is possibly TRBD2 (7 bases). The length of the CDR3 is 14 residues. V was cut by 1 base and J by 5 bases, with 12 bases left in between. Germline V lookup: CDR1 SGHAT, CDR2 FQNNGV.

This chain links TRBV11-2 with TRBJ2-7, with a possible D match to TRBD1 (7 bases). Deletions cut 4 bases from V and 3 bases from J, with 19 bases between. The CDR3 runs to 16 residues. Germline V CDR1 and CDR2: SGHAT, FQNNGV. The CDR3 is CASSSPRGDNSYEQYF. Written as DNA, the CDR3 is TGTGCCAGCAGCTCACCCAGGGGGGACAATAGCTACGAGCAGTACTTC.

The V call is TRBV4-2, the J call TRBJ1-1; D unclear. Looked up from germline, CDR1 is LGHNA and CDR2 is YNFKEQ. The length of the CDR3 is 12 residues. Trimming took off 2 bases at V and 8 bases at J, with 9 bases between the two ends. The CDR3 sequence: CASSQTTYEAFF. The CDR3 bases are TGTGCCAGCAGCCAAACGACATACGAAGCTTTCTTT.

This rearrangement joins TRBV10-3 to TRBJ2-2, with a possible D match to TRBD2 (6 bases). The CDR3 runs to 16 residues. Germline values: CDR1 ENHRY, CDR2 SYGVKD. V dropped 0 bases and J dropped 2 bases, with 10 bases sitting between them. The CDR3 bases are TGTGCCATCAGTGAGTCGGGACTTCTAAACACCGGGGAGCTGTTTTTT. Protein product: CAISESGLLNTGELFF.

This sequence joins TRBV5-1 and TRBJ1-1; D is unresolved. This CDR3 comprises 13 residues. V dropped 1 base and J dropped 0 bases, with 4 bases sitting between them. Germline V gives CDR1 SGHRS, CDR2 YFSETQ. The CDR3 loop reads CASSLNMNTEAFF. The CDR3 DNA is TGCGCCAGCAGCTTGAATATGAACACTGAAGCTTTCTTT. The entire variable domain, with the rest obtained from reference TRBV5-1 and TRBJ1-1, is as follows: KAGVTQTPRYLIKTRGQQVTLSCSPISGHRSVSWYQQTPGQGLQFLFEYFSETQRNKGNFPGRFSGRQFSNSRSEMNVSTLELGDSALYLCASSLNMNTEAFFGQGTRLTVV.

The chain couples TRBV9 to TRBJ2-1; D call uncertain. Trimming removed 0 bases at V and 6 bases at J, with 13 bases between. Germline loops: CDR1 SGDLS, CDR2 YYNGEE. This CDR3 is 15 amino acids long. The CDR3 sequence: CASSVGGTRVNEQFF. The CDR3 DNA reads TGTGCCAGCAGCGTAGGAGGCACTCGGGTCAATGAGCAGTTCTTC. The complete variable domain, with remaining parts taken from reference TRBV9 and TRBJ2-1, reads DSGVTQTPKHLITATGQRVTLRCSPRSGDLSVYWYQQSLDQGLQFLIQYYNGEERAKGNILERFSAQQFPDLHSELNLSSLELGDSALYFCASSVGGTRVNEQFFGPGTRLTVL.

This clone was counted between two and nine times. This rearrangement joins TRBV7-2 to TRBJ1-2; 9 nucleotides agree with TRBD1. The CDR3 contains 16 residues. The V gene end was trimmed by 1 base and the J gene end by 5 bases; junction bases not matched to a gene: 8. CDR1 is SGHTA and CDR2 is FQGNSA in the germline V gene. As DNA, the CDR3 is TGTGCCAGCAGCTTAGGAGGGACAGGGAAAAATTATGGCTACACCTTC. It codes for CASSLGGTGKNYGYTF.

The genes are TRBV28 and TRBJ1-2; weak D call: TRBD1 (6 bases). The CDR3 covers 12 residues. V lost 5 bases and J lost 8, with 12 bases in between. From germline, CDR1 is MDHEN and CDR2 SYDVKM. CDR3 protein: CASSTGMEGYTF. The CDR3 DNA is TGTGCCAGCAGTACAGGGATGGAAGGCTACACCTTC.

The chain links TRBV5-6 to TRBJ2-1; 10 bases are a match to TRBD2. The CDR3 has 15 residues. Germline CDR1 reads SGHDT; CDR2 reads YYEEEE. Trimming removed 2 bases from V and 3 bases from J; junction bases left unmatched: 2. DNA for the CDR3: TGTGCCAGCAGCTTAGCGGGGGGGCTCTACAATGAGCAGTTCTTC. This codes for CASSLAGGLYNEQFF.

The CDR3 DNA is TGTGCCAGCAGCCACACAAAACAGGGGGCCGAGCAGTACTTC. Translation gives CASSHTKQGAEQYF. V usage is TRBV3-1 (or the pseudogene TRBV3-2) and J usage is TRBJ2-7; the match to TRBD1 covers 9 bases. V lost 3 bases to trimming and J lost 6 bases; unmatched junction nucleotides: 6. In germline, CDR1 is LGHDT, CDR2 YNNKEL (reference sequence). The length of the CDR3 is 14 residues.

The chain couples TRBV9 to TRBJ2-5; TRBD1 is a possible D gene (6 bases). The CDR3 totals 16 residues. CDR1 and CDR2 (germline): SGDLS, YYNGEE. Trimming took 4 bases from V and 4 from J, leaving 20 bases between them. CDR3 sequence: CASSPNSGAQGETQYF. The CDR3, as DNA: TGTGCCAGCAGCCCGAACTCAGGGGCGCAGGGAGAGACCCAGTACTTC.

The V call is TRBV6-2 or TRBV6-3, the J call TRBJ2-7; 7 bases fit TRBD1. The CDR3 consists of 14 residues. CDR1 and CDR2 (germline): MNHEY, SVGEGT. V lost 6 bases, J lost 2 bases, and 7 bases stayed unmatched. CDR3 region: CASSSRDSPYEQYF. CDR3 bases: TGTGCCAGCAGCTCTAGGGACAGTCCCTACGAGCAGTACTTC.

The table lists this clone with a count of one. The CDR3, as DNA: TGTGCCACCAGTGATCCGGGACAGGGCTACAATGAGCAGTTCTTC. Amino acids: CATSDPGQGYNEQFF. J is TRBJ2-1 and V is TRBV24-1, with 9 positions matching TRBD1. Germline V CDR1 and CDR2: KGHDR, SFDVKD. CDR3 length: 15 amino acids. After removal of 3 bases from V and 3 bases from J, the junction contained 2 bases not matched to a gene.

Remarks on this clone: This specimen includes other DNA sequences encoding the same CDR3. The CDR3 reads CASSLGQGVSQPQHF. The CDR3 DNA reads TGCGCCAGCAGCTTGGGACAGGGGGTAAGTCAGCCCCAGCATTTT. This sequence joins TRBV5-1 and TRBJ1-5; 9 bases map to TRBD1. Germline loops: CDR1 SGHRS, CDR2 YFSETQ. CDR3 length: 15 amino acids. V shed 0 bases, J shed 6 bases, and the junction held 4 bases outside the gene matches.

This chain links TRBV5-4 with TRBJ2-3; 12 nucleotides agree with TRBD2. The germline gives CDR1 SGHNT, CDR2 YYREEE (reference sequence). CDR3 size: 17 residues. J lost 4 bases, V lost 0 bases, and 6 bases had no gene match. In DNA form, the CDR3 reads TGTGCCAGCAGCTTGGGGCCTAGCGGGGGGGCCGCAGATACGCAGTATTTT. Translating gives CASSLGPSGGAADTQYF.

This rearrangement joins TRBV27 to TRBJ1-3; D perhaps matches TRBD1 (6 bases). Germline CDR1 MNHEY, CDR2 SMNVEV (reference sequence). The CDR3 totals 16 residues. The V and J ends lost 6 bases and 0 bases respectively, with 15 bases between them. This CDR3 reads CASSPRTESSGNTIYF. CDR3 DNA: TGTGCCAGCAGCCCTAGGACAGAATCCTCTGGAAACACCATATATTTT.

Only one count was recorded for this clone. The chain carries TRBV13 and TRBJ2-3, with 8 bases that match TRBD2. CDR1 and CDR2 (germline): PRHDT, FYEKMQ (reference sequence). CDR3 length: 17 amino acids. The V and J ends lost 0 bases and 2 bases, in that order; junction bases with no gene match: 7. In DNA, the CDR3 is TGTGCCAGCAGCTTAGGCGGGGGGGCCTCTTTCACAGATACGCAGTATTTT. Translating gives CASSLGGGASFTDTQYF.

The chain carries TRBV11-2 and TRBJ2-1, with no clear D. Deletions cut 0 bases from V and 0 bases from J, with 12 bases between. The CDR3 consists of 17 residues. CDR1 and CDR2 (germline): SGHAT, FQNNGV. CDR3 bases: TGTGCCAGCAGCTTAGAGGTGGCTGCCGACTCCTACAATGAGCAGTTCTTC. Translation gives CASSLEVAADSYNEQFF.

The chain carries TRBV3-1 (or the pseudogene TRBV3-2) and TRBJ2-2; 10 positions match TRBD2. CDR3 size: 18 residues. V lost 2 bases, J lost 2 bases, and 8 bases stayed unmatched. In germline, CDR1 is LGHDT, CDR2 YNNKEL (reference sequence). CDR3 amino acids: CASSQRTIAGGNTGELFF. As DNA, the CDR3 is TGTGCCAGCAGCCAAAGAACCATAGCGGGGGGTAACACCGGGGAGCTGTTTTTT.

The chain has TRBV6-1 and TRBJ1-5; the D gene is possibly TRBD1 (6 bases). V gave up 3 bases and J gave up 6 bases, with 6 bases separating them. There are 12 residues in the CDR3. CDR1 and CDR2 (germline): MNHNS, SASEGT. In DNA, the CDR3 is TGTGCCAGCAGTGACAGGGGTCAGCCCCAGCATTTT. Translating gives CASSDRGQPQHF.

The chain has TRBV6-5 and TRBJ1-1, with D possibly being TRBD1 (5 bases). Germline CDR1 and CDR2: MNHEY and SVGAGI. CDR3 length: 16 residues. The V end lost 4 bases, the J end lost 4 bases, and 19 bases lay between the germline ends. The CDR3 protein is CASSFGDPHGGTEAFF. The CDR3 DNA follows: TGTGCCAGCAGTTTCGGGGACCCGCACGGGGGCACTGAAGCTTTCTTT.

The chain carries TRBV7-8 and TRBJ2-7; 8 bases align to TRBD1. The trim removed 6 bases at V and 2 bases at J, leaving 6 bases unmatched. The germline gives CDR1 SGHVS, CDR2 FQNEAQ. The CDR3 has 14 amino acids. The CDR3 sequence: CASSTGGVTYEQYF. In DNA form, the CDR3 reads TGTGCCAGCAGTACAGGGGGTGTGACCTACGAGCAGTACTTC. Supplemented by reference TRBV7-8 and TRBJ2-7, the full variable domain reads GAGVSQSPRYKVAKRGQDVALRCDPISGHVSLFWYQQALGQGPEFLTYFQNEAQLDKSGLPSDRFFAERPEGSVSTLKIQRTQQEDSAVYLCASSTGGVTYEQYFGPGTRLTVT.

In this sample, this clone turned up once. The V call is TRBV5-1, the J call TRBJ2-7; TRBD1 matches 7 bases. The CDR3 runs to 15 residues. Losses at the gene ends were 0 bases for V and 4 bases for J; bases not matched to a gene: 7. Germline CDR1 and CDR2: SGHRS and YFSETQ. The DNA of the CDR3 is TGCGCCAGCAGCTTGGGAGACAGGGCCCCTTACGAGCAGTACTTC. It translates to CASSLGDRAPYEQYF.

The chain recombines TRBV24-1 with TRBJ2-1; D not resolved. The CDR3 is 13 residues long. Germline V lookup: CDR1 KGHDR, CDR2 SFDVKD. V dropped 3 bases and J dropped 3 bases, with 5 bases sitting between them. The CDR3 DNA reads TGTGCCACCAGTGATCAGGACTACAATGAGCAGTTCTTC. Translation gives CATSDQDYNEQFF.

This chain joins TRBV25-1 and TRBJ1-1; D may be TRBD1 (6 bases). The CDR3 contains 13 residues. V was clipped by 4 bases and J by 5 bases, with 11 bases between them. Germline lookup yields CDR1 MGHDK and CDR2 SYGVNS. The CDR3 coding sequence is TGTGCCAGCAGTGCGACCAGGGGTACTGAAGCTTTCTTT. It specifies CASSATRGTEAFF.

The chain couples TRBV12-3 or TRBV12-4 to TRBJ1-2; D call uncertain. V was shortened by 1 base and J by 9 bases, with 12 bases between the two germline ends. The CDR3 length is 13 residues. As DNA, the CDR3 is TGTGCCAGCAGTTTAGAGGTCGCGGGCCGCTACACCTTC. It encodes CASSLEVAGRYTF.